The 15 T cell receptor beta chains in this list originate from one sample, sequenced in a study of a mutant IDH1 vaccine in newly diagnosed glioma. The time point here: baseline, week 1 (first vaccination visit). Sample treatment: pre-vaccination baseline after standard-of-care therapy. The table came from immunoSEQ multiplex PCR; TCRdb's copy has only in-frame clones and leaves some out. The profile covers about 51,000 clones, with roughly 80% appearing a single time and about 2% taken by the ten largest. Source: PBMCs, taken from a glioma patient treated with radiotherapy, temozolomide or both. The source of these receptors is a middle-aged woman with glioma.

The rearrangement links TRBV19 to TRBJ2-7, with 11 bases that match TRBD1. Germline V gene sequence: CDR1 LNHDA, CDR2 SQIVND (reference sequence). This CDR3 is built from 16 residues. Germline trimming cut 3 bases from V and 7 bases from J; bases unmatched to any gene: 11. DNA of the CDR3: TGTGCCAGTAGTATGGAGAGGACAGGGGGCGCGTGGGAGCAGTACTTC. This encodes CASSMERTGGAWEQYF.

The chain links TRBV2 to TRBJ2-2; 10 bases are shared with TRBD1. Trimming cost V 7 bases and J 6 bases; bases outside gene matches: 5. CDR3 size: 14 residues. Germline CDR1 reads SNHLY; CDR2 reads FYNNEI. The CDR3 sequence: CASKGTGVSGELFF. In nucleotides, the CDR3 is TGTGCCAGCAAGGGGACAGGGGTTTCCGGGGAGCTGTTTTTT.

The V and J genes are TRBV19 and TRBJ1-6, with D maybe TRBD1 (6 bases). The germline gives CDR1 LNHDA, CDR2 SQIVND (reference sequence). Trimming took off 5 bases at V and 5 bases at J, with 16 bases between the two ends. CDR3 size: 16 residues. The chain's CDR3 is CASSREGGPDNSPLHF. The CDR3 nucleotides are TGTGCCAGTAGTCGTGAGGGGGGGCCGGATAATTCACCCCTCCACTTT.

The chain links TRBV2 to TRBJ2-7, with D possibly matching TRBD2 (6 bases). Germline V gives CDR1 SNHLY, CDR2 FYNNEI. Trimming took 8 bases from V and 5 from J, leaving 13 bases between them. The CDR3 length is 12 residues. CDR3 protein: CASDRGVDEQYF. In nucleotides, the CDR3 is TGTGCCAGCGACCGCGGGGTCGACGAGCAGTACTTC.

This clone was observed once. The chain has TRBV6-6 and TRBJ1-5; 8 bases agree with TRBD1. V shed 10 bases, J shed 5 bases, and the junction held 4 bases outside the gene matches. Germline assignment: CDR1 MNHNY and CDR2 SVGAGI (reference sequence). This CDR3 comprises 12 residues. CDR3 in amino acids: CATATGDQPQHF. The DNA for the CDR3 is TGTGCCACTGCGACAGGGGATCAGCCCCAGCATTTT.

The chain has TRBV6-5 and TRBJ1-3; D not certain. Germline V gene data show CDR1 as MNHEY and CDR2 as SVGAGI. The CDR3 is 15 amino acids. Trimming shortened V by 1 base and J by 0 bases, and 7 bases separated the two germline ends. For the CDR3, the DNA is TGTGCCAGCAGTTACTGGGCAGGCTCTGGAAACACCATATATTTT. Translation: CASSYWAGSGNTIYF.

The rearrangement joins TRBV18 to TRBJ1-2; tentative D call: TRBD1 (5 bases). Germline-derived CDR1 and CDR2 are KGHSH and LQKENI. The V end lost 0 bases, the J end lost 0 bases, and 17 bases lay between the germline ends. The CDR3 consists of 18 residues. In DNA form, the CDR3 reads TGTGCCAGCTCACCACCTGGGACTCCAGAACTTACTAACTATGGCTACACCTTC. Translating it yields CASSPPGTPELTNYGYTF.

The chain joins TRBV4-1 to TRBJ1-2; D gene unclear. The CDR3 is made up of 15 amino acids. Between the trimmed V and J ends, which lost 0 bases and 6 bases, there was a span of 14 bases. Per the germline V gene, CDR1 is MGHRA and CDR2 is YSYEKL. CDR3 nucleotides: TGCGCCAGCAGCCAAGAATCCTCGATAGCGCATGGCTACACCTTC. Translating gives CASSQESSIAHGYTF.

The chain recombines TRBV30 with TRBJ1-2; D is possibly TRBD1 (6 bases). The germline V gene has CDR1 GTSNPN and CDR2 SVGIG (reference sequence). Trimming removed 4 bases from V and 4 bases from J, with 7 bases in between. The CDR3 loop spans 11 amino acids. CDR3 sequence: CAWTDSYGYTF. For the CDR3, the DNA is TGTGCCTGGACGGACAGCTATGGCTACACCTTC.

The CDR3 nucleotides read TGCGCCAGCAGCTTGGCTAGCGGGGGGGCCGGTAGCAATGAGCAGTTCTTC. It encodes CASSLASGGAGSNEQFF. This sequence joins TRBV5-1 and TRBJ2-1; 12 bases agree with TRBD2. The CDR3 loop spans 17 amino acids. V lost 0 bases, J lost 6 bases, and 7 bases stayed unmatched. Germline CDR1 is SGHRS and CDR2 is YFSETQ.

The chain carries TRBV2 and TRBJ2-5, with D possibly being TRBD2 (6 bases). CDR1 is SNHLY and CDR2 is FYNNEI in the germline V gene. The CDR3 has 13 residues. The V gene lost 7 bases and the J gene lost 4 bases, with 13 bases spanning the gap. Here the CDR3 reads CASTGWGGETQYF. CDR3 nucleotide sequence: TGTGCCAGCACGGGTTGGGGAGGAGAGACCCAGTACTTC.

The chain couples TRBV30 to TRBJ2-3, with 15 nucleotides matching TRBD2. CDR3 size: 14 residues. Unmatched junction bases numbered 8, after V lost 3 bases and J lost 13 bases. Germline-derived CDR1 and CDR2 are GTSNPN and SVGIG (reference sequence). The chain's CDR3 is CAWRRTGTSGGKYF. The CDR3 region has the DNA TGTGCCTGGAGAAGAACCGGGACTAGCGGGGGGAAGTATTTT.

This clone was observed a handful of times. The rearrangement links TRBV6-1 to TRBJ1-5, with a possible D match to TRBD1 (5 bases). This CDR3 comprises 12 residues. Trimming took off 5 bases at V and 11 bases at J, with 13 bases between the two ends. Germline CDR1 is MNHNS and CDR2 is SASEGT. CDR3 loop: CASSRDGRAQHF. The DNA for the CDR3 is TGTGCCAGCAGTCGGGACGGACGGGCCCAGCATTTT.

The chain has TRBV19 and TRBJ1-2; D is possibly TRBD1 (6 bases). Germline CDR1 LNHDA, CDR2 SQIVND (reference sequence). Trimming stripped 3 bases from V and 2 bases from J, with 16 bases between. CDR3 length: 16 residues. CDR3 sequence (DNA): TGTGCCAGTAGTATTGGCAGGGGACACGCAAACTATGGCTACACCTTC. Protein sequence: CASSIGRGHANYGYTF.

The rearrangement uses TRBV5-1 and TRBJ2-2; perhaps TRBD1 as D (6 bases). The V end was cut by 2 bases, the J end by 3 bases, with 11 bases between. Germline CDR1 is SGHRS and CDR2 is YFSETQ. This CDR3 contains 15 residues. This chain's CDR3 is CASSLPGADTGELFF. For the CDR3, the DNA is TGCGCCAGCAGCTTACCAGGGGCGGACACCGGGGAGCTGTTTTTT.